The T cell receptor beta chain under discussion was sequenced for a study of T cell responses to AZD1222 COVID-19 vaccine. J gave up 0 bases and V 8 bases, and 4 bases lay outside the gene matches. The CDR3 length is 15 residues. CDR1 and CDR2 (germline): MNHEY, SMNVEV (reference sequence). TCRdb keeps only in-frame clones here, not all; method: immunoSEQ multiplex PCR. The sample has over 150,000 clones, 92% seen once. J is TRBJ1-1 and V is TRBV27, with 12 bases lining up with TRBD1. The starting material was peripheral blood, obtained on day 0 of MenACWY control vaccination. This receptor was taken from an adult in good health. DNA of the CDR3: TGTGCCAGCGGCCGGGACAGGGGGCTGAACACTGAAGCTTTCTTT. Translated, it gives CASGRDRGLNTEAFF.